This record looks at one T cell receptor beta chain sequence and its context. The entry originates in a study of blood T cell repertoires in COVID-19. Study overall: COVID-19 samples from acute and convalescent phases originated in the United States, Italy and Spain. Sources were T cells, B-cell-depleted T cells, or PBMCs; the material itself was cDNA or gDNA.

V shed 5 bases and J 6 bases; nucleotides not matched to a gene: 3. This CDR3 region has 14 residues. Germline V lookup: CDR1 SNHLY, CDR2 FYNNEI. As processed by the authors: Cell counts per sample came from amplifying reference gene primers. Assay used: immunoSEQ multiplex PCR; TCRdb lists only in-frame clones, some missing. That table supplies the V and J calls and clone size; D and trimming were determined from the DNA. The data hold about 61,000 clones, with 85% observed a single time. Sequenced sample: peripheral blood. The J gene is TRBJ1-4, the V gene TRBV2, with TRBD1 identical over 10 bases. The TCR originated in a man in his 70s with acute or convalescent COVID-19. This chain's CDR3 is CASSSTGGYEKLFF. CDR3 coding DNA: TGTGCCAGCAGTTCGACAGGGGGCTATGAAAAACTGTTTTTT.